This T cell receptor beta chain was captured in a study of long-term antiretroviral therapy in people with HIV (dated by TCRdb to between 2021 and 2022). Background on the whole study: The earliest samples were collected approximately a decade before the 2015 WHO recommendation for immediate ART, a period when ART was typically delayed until CD4 counts fell. Test extractions of a monoclonal T-cell line alongside 33 polyclonal samples showed no cross-contamination during QIAcube processing. A retrospective serial study tested whether changes in peripheral blood TRB repertoire composition and diversity were associated with ART initiation and durable HIV suppression. A total of fewer than 250 cryopreserved PBMC samples came from 25 to 35 adults with confirmed HIV infection and were collected serially over a mean of roughly six years (range 1-12). Of the 30 or so participants with HIV, fewer than twelve were female.

The immunoSEQ hsTCRB v3.0 assay was used at survey level resolution to sequence the TRB variable region. The target sequencing depth for TRB was roughly 40,000-55,000 T-cell genomes per sample. TRB libraries were pooled and sequenced on an Illumina MiSeq using a v3 150-cycle kit. In the paper's pipeline: Repertoire analysis was run in R within a reproducible Nextflow workflow that covered QC, data transformation and analysis. LymphoSeq2, an R package for AIRR-Seq data exploration, was used to implement custom analyses. A few samples yielding fewer than 5000 total TRB sequences were excluded, leaving around 200 analyzed HIV repertoires. Among the approximately 180 retained HIV repertoires, some 59 were collected before ART initiation and 120 to 140 after ART initiation. Each repertoire was downsampled to 5000 TRB nucleotide sequences, and summary statistics were averaged across 100 downsampling iterations. Only TRB sequences with CDR3 regions of at least seven amino acids were retained for analysis. Diversity was measured with a Shannon entropy-derived clonality score and the Gini coefficient. Repertoire networks linked the top 5000 CDR3 amino acid sequences whenever two sequences differed by an edit distance of one. For TRB CDR3 amino acid sequences, antigen specificity groups and MHC restriction were predicted with GLIPH2. To flag known associations with CMV, EBV, HIV or tissue antigens, CDR3 amino acid sequences were compared against VDJdb and McPAS-TCR. Pre-ART, post-ART and control groups were compared with Wilcoxon signed-rank tests and Holm-Bonferroni correction. TCRdb took over this immuneACCESS table, retaining in-frame rearrangements with V and J assigned. Such tables are incomplete; in checked studies, under half of the missing clones stem from an unresolved V gene, and the remainder is unexplained. The D gene and trimming were derived from the DNA, and the V and J assignments and clone size from that table. The sample table holds some 21,000 clones, of which over 75% were seen once. The top ten clonotypes cover 4% to 6% of the sample.

This clone came up once. The target of this receptor is not known. Base-call qualities are not available, and no considerably larger clone is one nucleotide away. Overall study results and their limits: Because pre-ART samples had limited cell numbers, unsorted PBMC were profiled rather than sorted CD4+ and CD8+ T cells. A significant increase in TRB diversity was found to be associated with ART initiation, although TRB diversity was observed to remain significantly below that of transplant donor controls even after long-term ART. Inferences about post-ART repertoire changes are limited because no data were available on ART adherence, viral resistance or therapy changes. At every time point, the repertoire was dominated by expanded TRB clones first identified before ART initiation, although this dominance fluctuated and, in many PLHIV, declined after ART. Owing to limited PBMC availability, only the TCR beta chain was sequenced, without alpha chain pairing. CDR3 length ranges in HIV repertoires were narrower than in controls, and network structure suggested an antigen-experienced repertoire with only a slight naive shift after ART. The samples span the years 2004 to 2017, and the ART regimens used may be less effective than current regimens.

From its cysteine to its phenylalanine, the CDR3 spans 14 amino acids. Just the 42-base CDR3 DNA is kept, in frame starting at base 1. Reading the germline V gene gives CDR1 LGHNA and CDR2 YSLEER. The V and J ends are trimmed by 0 bases and 7 bases, leaving 13 bases between them. To be included, a participant needed at least one PBMC sample from before ART initiation plus at least two post-ART samples. Treatment was received in the United States of America by all participants with HIV. Before DNA extraction, cryopreserved samples containing roughly 0.9-11 million PBMC were thawed and washed. At the time of the earliest PBMC sample, participants with HIV were aged between roughly 23 and 60 years. Per participant, PBMC samples came from 1-4 timepoints prior to ART initiation and 2-8 timepoints following ART initiation, for a median of 7 samples. Serial HIV viral load, CD4+ T-cell count, ART history and demographic data were obtained for every participant. Using a Qiagen kit on a QIAcube, genomic DNA was extracted from unsorted PBMC, with samples processed in batches of 12.

The sequencing used unsorted PBMCs, collected 0.3 years after starting antiretroviral therapy. The source of this sequence is a man aged 50 to 60 with HIV. The chain is made from TRBV4-3 and TRBJ2-7; a tentative D match to TRBD2 spans 6 bases. The DNA sequence is as follows: TGCGCCAGCAGCCAAGATTTGTCTAGCGAAGAGCAGTACTTC. Its amino acids are CASSQDLSSEEQYF.